This TCR beta chain was found in a study of blood T cells in healthy people across ages (dated by TCRdb to between 2014 and 2017). For the study in its entirety: In model experiments, template switching captured about one uniquely barcoded TCR beta cDNA molecule for every two T cells. The study measured age-related changes in TCR beta repertoire diversity using deep sequencing normalized with unique cDNA molecular identifiers. Four age groups were formed from the donors: young (average approximately 16 years), middle-aged (less than 40), aged (around 68) and long-lived (less than 85). To avoid experimental bias, donors of different ages were randomly spread across the sequencing lanes. Two additional independent replicas of 1 million unique cDNA reads from the same blood draw were analyzed for two donors (one aged 18 to 30 and one aged 80 or older). Overall study results and their limits: Observed TCR beta diversity correlated strongly with the percentage of naive T cells measured by flow cytometry. Bulk unsorted PBMC profiling prevented conclusive comparison of naive and antigen-experienced compartments. Total diversity estimates from one million sequenced T cells were considered lower bounds and underestimates. Compared with the aged group, the long-lived group had more naive CD4+ T cells, fewer expanded clones and increased TCR diversity, suggesting age selection. Donor CMV infection status was unknown, potentially confounding age-related changes in expanded clonotypes. As age increased, observed TCR beta diversity per million T cells dropped in a roughly linear way, and a significant reduction was already evident by age 40.

For this clonotype: Its recognized antigen is unknown. Base qualities are missing; no much larger clone stands one base away.

The CDR3 starts with the cysteine, ends with the phenylalanine, and has 13 residues. The kept DNA is CDR3 alone, 39 bases in frame from the first base. Relative to germline, V is 2 bases shorter and J is 8 bases shorter, with 9 bases between their ends. Donors were 40 or so systemically healthy Caucasian individuals from Russia aged 6 to 90 years. Each donor gave about 11 milliliters of peripheral blood, drawn into EDTA-treated Vacutainer tubes. PBMCs were isolated by Ficoll-Paque density-gradient centrifugation, with at least 7 million obtained per sample. Total RNA, at least 6 micrograms per sample, was extracted from PBMCs with Trizol reagent. Naive CD45RAhigh/CD27high T cell percentages were measured by flow cytometry on a PBMC aliquot from every donor. The library relied on 5' RACE. These reads were obtained on an Illumina HiSeq 2500. A second PCR of about 7 to 12 cycles was performed with a sample-barcoded 5' primer and a J-beta primer mix. A unique molecular identifier was introduced onto each TCR beta cDNA molecule by a template-switch 5' adaptor carrying 12 random nucleotides. Each sample yielded at least 2.5 million CDR3-containing paired-end reads. All of the RNA was converted into first-strand cDNA using the Mint cDNA synthesis kit, with a TRBC-specific oligonucleotide serving as the primer. Following uracil-DNA glycosylase treatment, a first 18-cycle PCR with universal primers M1SS and BC2_uni_R was performed on all cDNA. The published analysis was carried out like this. Normalization of each sample was performed by random selection of 1 million high-quality reads, each carrying a distinct molecular identifier. Instead of being binned into consensus sequences, reads with shared molecular identifiers were discarded. CDR3 identification, clonotype clustering and error correction used MiTCR with a Q25 quality threshold and the strictest error-elimination algorithm. A nonparametric unseen species model using Euler transformation provided a lower-bound estimate of total TCR beta diversity. TCRdb reworked the public reads: Q25 trimming with fastp, MiXCR clone assembly, productive beta chains retained. When rows share a CDR3 protein, they turn into one entry using the most common DNA and genes. These V and J calls rely on TCRdb rather than the paper's analysis. This sample gives some 710,000 distinct CDR3 sequences in total; about a fifth of them show up just once. Together, the top ten hold under 25% of the sample.

Sample: blood. This TCR derives from a man aged 65 to 85 in good health. The rearranged chain carries TRBV12-3 or TRBV12-4 and TRBJ1-4; TRBD1 is perhaps the D gene, given 5 matching bases. This receptor carries the CDR3 CASSLWGSEKLFF. The nucleotide sequence reads TGTGCCAGCAGTTTATGGGGGTCAGAAAAACTGTTTTTT.